The 14 T cell receptor beta chains below come from one sample, sequenced in a study of CXCR3-negative and CXCR3-positive naive CD8 T cells (dated by TCRdb to about 2019). Sequencing relied on a NextSeq 550. The Human TCR Profiling Kit (MiLaboratory) was used to make UMI-labeled 5' RACE TRB cDNA libraries. TCRdb reprocessed the reads and lists each CDR3 protein sequence as a single entry, with no DNA. This sample's table contains over 70,000 distinct CDR3 sequences. Clones ranked in the top ten supply 0.9% to 1.2% of the sample. Sequences were obtained from naive CXCR3- CD8+ T cells from blood. The sample's cell subset or site label, decoded: CD45RO-CCR7+CD27+CD95- naive CD8+ T cells lacking CXCR3 (TNR3-). The receptors were sampled from a human donor in good health. Some clones in this sample may be carry-over from other donors' samples.

The CDR3 loop is CASSLGGVGYGYTF. The chain has TRBV5-5 and TRBJ1-2. Germline-derived CDR1 and CDR2 are SGHKS and YYEKEE (reference sequence). The CDR3 length is 14 residues.

This chain uses TRBV29-1 with TRBJ2-1; TCRdb designates TRBD1, a call that cannot be tested without DNA. This CDR3 region has 17 residues. The germline V gene encodes CDR1 SQVTM and CDR2 ANQGSEA. Here the CDR3 reads CSVEGHRGRSAYNEQFF.

The chain links TRBV12-3 or TRBV12-4 to TRBJ2-5; lacking DNA, the TRBD2 call made by TCRdb goes unchecked. The CDR3 runs to 15 residues. The CDR3 protein is CASSHTSGDQETQYF.

The rearrangement uses TRBV7-3 and TRBJ2-2; the TCRdb call, TRBD2, lacks DNA for checking. Germline V gene data show CDR1 as SGHTA and CDR2 as FQGTGA. There are 17 residues in the CDR3. CDR3 sequence: CASSLFGGMDYTGELFF.

The genes are TRBV7-9 and TRBJ1-2; TCRdb's D call of TRBD1 is untestable without DNA. CDR3 length equals 13 residues. Germline V gene data show CDR1 as SEHNR and CDR2 as FQNEAQ (reference sequence). Here the CDR3 reads CANYEDTSGGYTF.

The chain has TRBV28 and TRBJ2-3. Germline CDR1 and CDR2: MDHEN and SYDVKM. There are 15 residues in the CDR3. CDR3 loop: CASSLGRRSTDTQYF.

CDR3 region: CAWRWGTLNTEASF. The rearrangement uses TRBV30 and TRBJ1-1. This CDR3 has 14 residues. Germline V gene sequence: CDR1 GTSNPN, CDR2 SVGIG (reference sequence).

The chain links TRBV4-3 to TRBJ2-3; TCRdb names TRBD2, which stays unverified in the absence of DNA. The length of the CDR3 is 19 residues. CDR1 is LGHNA, CDR2 YSLEER, per germline. The CDR3 is CASSQDDRPTRLETDTQYF.

The chain links TRBV25-1 to TRBJ1-2; TCRdb outputs TRBD1, but without DNA this stays unchecked. This CDR3 comprises 13 residues. Germline CDR1 and CDR2: MGHDK and SYGVNS. CDR3 sequence reads: CASSGGVEDGYTF.

The CDR3 protein is CASSFDVSVFAQYF. The chain is built from TRBV7-8 and TRBJ2-4. Germline loops: CDR1 SGHVS, CDR2 FQNEAQ. The CDR3 length is 14 residues.

J is TRBJ2-7 and V is TRBV13. CDR3 size: 14 residues. Per germline, CDR1 PRHDT and CDR2 FYEKMQ (reference sequence). The CDR3 loop is CASSQGSTSYEQYF.

The chain links TRBV7-9 to TRBJ2-1; absent DNA, TCRdb's TRBD2 call cannot be checked. This CDR3 region has 13 residues. Germline CDR1 reads SEHNR; CDR2 reads FQNEAQ (reference sequence). CDR3 residues: CASRSGRALLGFF.

The gene calls are TRBV5-1 and TRBJ2-1; TCRdb designates TRBD2, a call that cannot be tested without DNA. The CDR3 is 17 amino acids. Germline V gives CDR1 SGHRS, CDR2 YFSETQ. The chain's CDR3 is CASSLDLSGGYYNEQFF.

This rearrangement joins TRBV29-1 to TRBJ2-2; without DNA, the TCRdb call of TRBD2 cannot be checked. The CDR3 runs 15 residues. Germline CDR1 is SQVTM and CDR2 is ANQGSEA. The CDR3 here is CSVVLLKLNTGELFF.